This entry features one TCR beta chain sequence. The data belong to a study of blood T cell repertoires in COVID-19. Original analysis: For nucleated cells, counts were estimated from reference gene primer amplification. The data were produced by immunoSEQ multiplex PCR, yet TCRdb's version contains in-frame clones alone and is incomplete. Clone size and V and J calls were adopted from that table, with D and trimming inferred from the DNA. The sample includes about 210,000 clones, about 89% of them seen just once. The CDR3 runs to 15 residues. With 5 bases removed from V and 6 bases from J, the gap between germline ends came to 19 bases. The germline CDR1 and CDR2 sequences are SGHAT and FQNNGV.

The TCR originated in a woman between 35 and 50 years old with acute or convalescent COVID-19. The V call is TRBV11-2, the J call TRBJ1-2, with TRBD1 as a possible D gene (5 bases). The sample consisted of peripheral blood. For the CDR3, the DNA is TGTGCCAGCAGCCCGAGGGAGGGGAGCTCAGATGGCTACACCTTC. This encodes CASSPREGSSDGYTF.